These 30 T cell receptor beta chains came from one sample sequenced in a study of cytomegalovirus exposure and HLA in healthy donors. Primers included in the PCR were 60 Vbeta and 13 Jbeta primers. Sequenced by immunoSEQ multiplex PCR; TCRdb stores in-frame clones only, minus some. The repertoire consists of more than 80,000 clones, with over 70% occurring once and the leading ten covering 2.5% to 3.5%. The source material was PBMCs. Source of these receptors: a female donor in good health and CMV-seronegative.

In its sample, this clone was seen once. The DNA for the CDR3 is TGTGCCAGCAGCTTAGTTACTATTTCCCCGGGGGGAGGTAATGAGCAGTTCTTC. Its translation is CASSLVTISPGGGNEQFF. This chain joins TRBV7-2 and TRBJ2-1; 7 bases map to TRBD2. This CDR3 spans 18 amino acids. Trimming cost V 1 base and J 7 bases; bases outside gene matches: 16. Germline V gene sequence: CDR1 SGHTA, CDR2 FQGNSA.

The CDR3 DNA is TGCGCCAGCAGCTGGTCCGGGACTAGGAGCACAGATACGCAGTATTTT. As protein: CASSWSGTRSTDTQYF. The chain recombines TRBV5-1 with TRBJ2-3; TRBD2 aligns across 8 bases. The germline V gene encodes CDR1 SGHRS and CDR2 YFSETQ. V was clipped by 3 bases and J by 0 bases; unmatched bases: 6. The CDR3 sequence is 16 residues long.

This clone was recorded a few times. The chain has TRBV5-5 and TRBJ2-7; a possible D gene is TRBD1 (6 bases). Germline V gene lookup returns CDR1 SGHKS and CDR2 YYEKEE (reference sequence). This CDR3 is 14 amino acids long. Trimming shortened V by 4 bases and J by 1 base, and 12 bases separated the two germline ends. CDR3 region: CASSPRDISYEQYF. CDR3 nucleotides: TGTGCCAGCAGCCCCCGGGACATTTCCTACGAGCAGTACTTC. Based on the CDR3 plus reference TRBV5-5 and TRBJ2-7, the full variable domain is DAGVTQSPTHLIKTRGQQVTLRCSPISGHKSVSWYQQVLGQGPQFIFQYYEKEERGRGNFPDRFSARQFPNYSSELNVNALLLGDSALYLCASSPRDISYEQYFGPGTRLTVT.

Points on this clone: A read error may produce the germline difference seen at one junction end. Other DNA sequences from this sample encode an identical CDR3 as well. The gene calls are TRBV27 and TRBJ1-1; a possible D gene is TRBD1 (5 bases). The germline gives CDR1 MNHEY, CDR2 SMNVEV (reference sequence). There are 14 residues in the CDR3. This CDR3 reads CASRPRRGNTEAFF. CDR3 nucleotides: TGTGCCAGCAGACCACGTCGGGGGAACACTGAGGCTTTCTTT.

The gene calls are TRBV5-1 and TRBJ1-1; 7 bases map to TRBD1. Trimming cost V 4 bases and J 3 bases; bases outside gene matches: 6. Germline loops: CDR1 SGHRS, CDR2 YFSETQ. This CDR3 spans 14 amino acids. The CDR3 nucleotides read TGCGCCAGCAGCGGGGGAGACAGGGACACTGAAGCTTTCTTT. Its translation: CASSGGDRDTEAFF.

The chain has TRBV30 and TRBJ2-4; D perhaps matches TRBD1 (8 bases). Germline CDR1 and CDR2: GTSNPN and SVGIG (reference sequence). The germline V and J ends were trimmed by 7 bases and 6 bases, with 13 bases remaining between them. The CDR3 extends over 12 amino acids. CDR3 nucleotide sequence: TGTGCCTACAGGGGGGGAGGAAACATTCAGTACTTC. Protein: CAYRGGGNIQYF.

The CDR3 DNA sequence: TGTGCCAGCAGCTTAAATGCGGGAGGGAGCACAGATACGCAGTATTTT. This sequence encodes CASSLNAGGSTDTQYF. The J gene is TRBJ2-3, the V gene TRBV7-3, with TRBD2 matching over 9 bases. Trimming took 1 base from V and 0 from J; bases not matched to a gene: 2. Germline CDR1 is SGHTA and CDR2 is FQGTGA. The CDR3 is 16 amino acids.

The rearrangement joins TRBV27 to TRBJ2-2; D is possibly TRBD2 (6 bases). The CDR3 sequence is 15 residues long. CDR1 and CDR2 (germline): MNHEY, SMNVEV (reference sequence). V lost 7 bases, J lost 2 bases, and 14 bases lay in between. The CDR3 is CASKIRDFNTGELFF. The CDR3 DNA follows: TGTGCCAGCAAAATCCGGGACTTTAACACCGGGGAGCTGTTTTTT.

The chain recombines TRBV9 with TRBJ2-1, with D maybe TRBD2 (5 bases). The V gene's germline CDR1 is SGDLS and CDR2 YYNGEE. The V gene lost 4 bases and the J gene lost 0 bases, with 17 bases spanning the gap. The CDR3 is made up of 17 amino acids. The CDR3 bases are TGTGCCAGCAGCCCAACCGCGGACTCCTTCTCCTACAATGAGCAGTTCTTC. Its protein product is CASSPTADSFSYNEQFF.

The V gene is TRBV6-1, the J gene TRBJ2-1; perhaps TRBD2 as D (6 bases). Germline-derived CDR1 and CDR2 are MNHNS and SASEGT. V was trimmed by 2 bases and J by 0 bases, leaving 11 bases between them. The CDR3 is made up of 16 amino acids. The CDR3 loop reads CASSESPAGSYNEQFF. The CDR3 nucleotides read TGTGCCAGCAGTGAAAGTCCAGCGGGCTCCTACAATGAGCAGTTCTTC.

The V and J genes are TRBV2 and TRBJ2-3, with TRBD2 matching over 10 bases. V dropped 7 bases and J dropped 2; count of bases not matched to a gene: 3. This CDR3 has 14 amino acids. Germline CDR1 and CDR2: SNHLY and FYNNEI. CDR3 sequence reads: CASKREGTTDTQYF. The CDR3 nucleotides read TGTGCCAGCAAGCGGGAGGGTACCACAGATACGCAGTATTTT. Full variable domain (rest looked up from reference TRBV2 and TRBJ2-3): EPEVTQTPSHQVTQMGQEVILRCVPISNHLYFYWYRQILGQKVEFLVSFYNNEISEKSEIFDDQFSVERPDGSNFTLKIRSTKLEDSAMYFCASKREGTTDTQYFGPGTRLTVL.

The chain employs TRBV29-1 and TRBJ2-7, with D perhaps matching TRBD2 (6 bases). From germline, CDR1 is SQVTM and CDR2 ANQGSEA. Trimming removed 4 bases at V and 3 bases at J, with 13 bases between. CDR3 size: 13 residues. The CDR3 loop reads CSVVGGKNYEQYF. The DNA of the CDR3 is TGCAGCGTTGTCGGCGGGAAGAACTACGAGCAGTACTTC.

The chain carries TRBV9 and TRBJ2-5; 12 bases are shared with TRBD1. After removal of 3 bases from V and 5 bases from J, the junction contained 11 bases not matched to a gene. Germline V CDR1 and CDR2: SGDLS, YYNGEE. The CDR3 consists of 17 residues. The CDR3 DNA sequence: TGTGCCAGCAGCGCTGGACCGGGACAGGGGGCGCGGGAGACCCAGTACTTC. Its protein product is CASSAGPGQGARETQYF.

This clone turned up a few times. J is TRBJ2-7 and V is TRBV28; weak D call: TRBD1 (6 bases). V was clipped by 3 bases and J by 4 bases, with 10 bases between them. This CDR3 spans 13 amino acids. Germline V gives CDR1 MDHEN, CDR2 SYDVKM. The CDR3 is CASSLDSIYEQYF. CDR3 in DNA: TGTGCCAGCAGTTTGGACAGCATTTACGAGCAGTACTTC.

The rearrangement uses TRBV10-3 and TRBJ2-3; possible D gene TRBD1, 7 bases. The V end lost 8 bases, the J end lost 4 bases, and 10 bases lay between the germline ends. There are 12 residues in the CDR3. CDR1 and CDR2 from the germline V gene are ENHRY and SYGVKD. Here the CDR3 DNA reads TGTGCCATCCAGGGGGGACCAGATACGCAGTATTTT. Amino acid sequence: CAIQGGPDTQYF.

The chain uses TRBV11-3 and TRBJ2-1; 8 bases fit TRBD2. The CDR3 spans 13 residues. The V segment lost 6 bases and the J segment 7 bases; nucleotides outside the gene matches: 5. Germline lookup yields CDR1 SGHNT and CDR2 YENEEA. The DNA for the CDR3 is TGTGCCAGCAGTGCGGGAGGAAGGAATGAGCAGTTCTTC. This codes for CASSAGGRNEQFF. Full variable domain (outside the CDR3, taken from reference TRBV11-3 and TRBJ2-1): EAGVVQSPRYKIIEKKQPVAFWCNPISGHNTLYWYLQNLGQGPELLIRYENEEAVDDSQLPKDRFSAERLKGVDSTLKIQPAELGDSAVYLCASSAGGRNEQFFGPGTRLTVL.

The chain carries TRBV9 and TRBJ1-3; no firm D call. CDR1 is SGDLS, CDR2 YYNGEE, per germline. V lost 0 bases to trimming and J lost 1 base, with 11 bases between them. This CDR3 region has 16 residues. CDR3 in DNA: TGTGCCAGCAGCGTAGACAGTCGGGGATCTGGAAACACCATATATTTT. It encodes CASSVDSRGSGNTIYF.

The chain couples TRBV4-2 to TRBJ2-7; perhaps TRBD1 as D (5 bases). Germline lookup yields CDR1 LGHNA and CDR2 YNFKEQ. The V and J ends lost 0 bases and 0 bases respectively, with 9 bases between them. CDR3 length equals 15 residues. CDR3 sequence (DNA): TGTGCCAGCAGCCAAGATCAGGGTTTCTCCTACGAGCAGTACTTC. Residues: CASSQDQGFSYEQYF.

V gene TRBV7-9 combines with J gene TRBJ2-3; the D is unclear. V lost 5 bases and J 0 bases, leaving 12 bases between the germline ends. The CDR3 runs 15 residues. The germline CDR1 and CDR2 sequences are SEHNR and FQNEAQ (reference sequence). The CDR3 is CASSPQASSTDTQYF. CDR3 nucleotide sequence: TGTGCCAGCAGCCCTCAGGCCTCTAGCACAGATACGCAGTATTTT. Supplemented by reference TRBV7-9 and TRBJ2-3, the full variable domain reads DTGVSQNPRHKITKRGQNVTFRCDPISEHNRLYWYRQTLGQGPEFLTYFQNEAQLEKSRLLSDRFSAERPKGSFSTLEIQRTEQGDSAMYLCASSPQASSTDTQYFGPGTRLTVL.

A remark on this clone: The junction departs from germline at one end; a sequencing error may be responsible. The chain joins TRBV13 to TRBJ2-7, with 8 bases matching TRBD1. The CDR3 is 14 residues long. Germline CDR1 is PRHDT and CDR2 is FYEKMQ (reference sequence). In DNA form, the CDR3 reads TGTGCCAGCAGCCTAGGACAGGGAACCTACGAGCAGTACTTC. Protein: CASSLGQGTYEQYF.

The chain has TRBV9 and TRBJ1-1, with unresolved D. This CDR3 contains 11 residues. Germline assignment: CDR1 SGDLS and CDR2 YYNGEE. Deletions cut 4 bases from V and 10 bases from J, with 11 bases between. CDR3 nucleotides: TGTGCCAGCAGCCGGTGGGGAGGAGCTTTCTTT. Residues: CASSRWGGAFF.

This clone was seen only once. The gene calls are TRBV29-1 and TRBJ2-7; 7 bases fit TRBD1. The CDR3 covers 13 residues. Germline V gene data show CDR1 as SQVTM and CDR2 as ANQGSEA. J lost 5 bases, V lost 7 bases, and 11 bases had no gene match. In DNA form, the CDR3 reads TGCAGCGCTAGGACAGGTAAAGGGCACGAGCAGTACTTC. Translated, it gives CSARTGKGHEQYF.

For the CDR3, the DNA is TGTGCCAGCAGCTTGGATGGGGCCCCGGCTACTTACAATGAGCAGTTCTTC. This gives the protein CASSLDGAPATYNEQFF. The rearrangement links TRBV5-6 to TRBJ2-1; possibly TRBD1 for D (5 bases). This CDR3 is built from 17 residues. V lost 0 bases and J 4 bases, leaving 17 bases between the germline ends. CDR1 SGHDT and CDR2 YYEEEE come from the germline V gene.

The table lists this clone with many counts. The chain carries TRBV4-1 and TRBJ1-4, with a possible D match to TRBD1 (5 bases). Germline values: CDR1 MGHRA, CDR2 YSYEKL. Trimming shortened V by 7 bases and J by 7 bases, and 16 bases separated the two germline ends. This CDR3 has 14 residues. CDR3 sequence reads: CASKQEGYGEKLFF. CDR3 nucleotides: TGCGCCAGCAAACAGGAAGGGTATGGTGAAAAACTGTTTTTT.

This clone was observed once. The chain combines TRBV5-1 with TRBJ2-3; a possible D gene is TRBD2 (6 bases). The CDR3 extends over 17 amino acids. CDR1 and CDR2 from the germline V gene are SGHRS and YFSETQ. The ends were cut back, 0 bases at V and 6 bases at J, with 20 bases in the middle. CDR3 sequence: CASSLGLEGLAWDTQYF. CDR3 bases: TGCGCCAGCAGCTTGGGCCTGGAGGGCCTAGCTTGGGATACGCAGTATTTT.

The table lists this clone with many counts. The chain recombines TRBV4-1 with TRBJ2-4; 7 bases line up with TRBD2. The CDR3 contains 17 residues. Germline V gene data show CDR1 as MGHRA and CDR2 as YSYEKL. V gave up 1 base and J gave up 10 bases; unmatched junction bases: 16. CDR3 nucleotide sequence: TGCGCCAGCAGCCAAGGTCTCAGGGAGGGCCGAACCGGTATTCAGTACTTC. Residues: CASSQGLREGRTGIQYF.

The chain is built from TRBV10-3 and TRBJ1-5, with D unclear. Germline V lookup: CDR1 ENHRY, CDR2 SYGVKD. There are 15 residues in the CDR3. V shed 0 bases and J shed 7 bases, with 13 bases lying between them. In DNA form, the CDR3 reads TGTGCCATCAGTGAGTCGCCGGGGTTAGGGCAGCCCCAGCATTTT. This codes for CAISESPGLGQPQHF.

The V gene is TRBV7-2, the J gene TRBJ1-2, with unresolved D. Trimming took off 5 bases at V and 1 base at J, with 14 bases between the two ends. There are 15 residues in the CDR3. CDR1 SGHTA and CDR2 FQGNSA come from the germline V gene. The CDR3 protein is CASSQLSGNNYGYTF. The CDR3 coding sequence is TGTGCCAGCAGCCAGTTATCGGGGAATAACTATGGCTACACCTTC.

The gene calls are TRBV11-3 and TRBJ2-1; TRBD1 aligns across 7 bases. The CDR3 loop spans 18 amino acids. With V trimmed by 5 bases and J by 0 bases, 13 bases remained unmatched. Per the germline V gene, CDR1 is SGHNT and CDR2 is YENEEA. CDR3 DNA: TGTGCCAGCAGCCCCCGACAGGGCCAGCCGAGCTCCTACAATGAGCAGTTCTTC. It specifies CASSPRQGQPSSYNEQFF.

J is TRBJ1-4 and V is TRBV2, with unresolved D. V shed 6 bases and J shed 7 bases, with 15 bases lying between them. Germline CDR1 SNHLY, CDR2 FYNNEI. The length of the CDR3 is 14 residues. The CDR3 here is CASRAEGSVEKLFF. The DNA of the CDR3 is TGTGCCAGCAGAGCTGAGGGATCGGTTGAAAAACTGTTTTTT.